This is a list of T cell receptor beta chains from one sample in a study of CD8 T cells in Susac syndrome. TCRdb reprocessed the immunoSEQ multiplex PCR reads via MiXCR and lists one record per CDR3 protein. The profile shows about 130,000 distinct CDR3 sequences, 90% to 95% of them singletons. The sequenced sample consisted of CD8+ T cells from PBMCs. These receptors came from a human donor with multiple sclerosis. CDR3s include the opening cysteine and the closing phenylalanine or tryptophan. Fields, in order: J gene, V gene, D gene, clone size, CDR3 protein, CDR3 DNA. A D gene is named only where the DNA matches it firmly. Only part of the rows carry a size: once, few, many, or a class if the clone is expanded.

>TRBJ2-3|TRBV4-1|TRBD2|NA
CASSQEGLAGRTDTQYF
TGCGCCAGCAGCCAAGAGGGACTAGCGGGAAGGACAGATACGCAGTATTTT
>TRBJ2-7|TRBV4-2|NA|NA
CASSQDPRATYEQYF
TGTGCCAGCAGCCAAGATCCAAGAGCTACCTACGAGCAGTACTTC
>TRBJ1-1|TRBV2|NA|NA
CASSDRTRGNTEAFF
TGTGCCAGCAGTGATCGGACCAGGGGAAACACTGAAGCTTTCTTT
>TRBJ1-1|TRBV19|NA|NA
CASSITLNTEAFF
TGTGCCAGTAGTATTACTCTGAACACTGAAGCTTTCTTT
>TRBJ2-1|TRBV4-1|TRBD1|NA
CASSHSGGSYNEQFF
TGCGCCAGCAGCCATTCAGGGGGATCCTACAATGAGCAGTTCTTC
>TRBJ2-5|TRBV7-9|NA|NA
CASSPDREGRETQYF
TGTGCCAGCAGCCCGGACAGGGAGGGGAGGGAGACCCAGTACTTC
>TRBJ2-5|TRBV7-9|NA|NA
CASSFPGGQETQYF
TGTGCCAGCAGCTTCCCCGGGGGCCAAGAGACCCAGTACTTC
>TRBJ2-7|TRBV11-2|TRBD1|NA
CASSSGTGHEQYF
TGTGCCAGCAGCTCGGGGACAGGGCACGAGCAGTACTTC
>TRBJ2-3|TRBV7-2|NA|NA
CASSLWVADTQYF
TGTGCCAGCAGCTTGTGGGTGGCGGATACGCAGTATTTT
>TRBJ2-1|TRBV28|NA|NA
CAAGSGYNEQFF
TGTGCGGCCGGTAGTGGGTACAATGAGCAGTTCTTC
>TRBJ2-7|TRBV11-2|NA|NA
CASSLGRGGHEQYF
TGTGCCAGCAGCTTGGGCAGGGGAGGCCACGAGCAGTACTTC
>TRBJ1-6|TRBV12-3/TRBV12-4|NA|NA
CASSFATGSSPLHF
TGTGCCAGCAGTTTTGCCACAGGCAGTTCACCCCTCCACTTT
>TRBJ2-5|TRBV6-1|NA|NA
CASSATTRGETQYF
TGTGCCAGCAGTGCAACTACAAGGGGGGAGACCCAGTACTTC
>TRBJ1-2|TRBV27|TRBD1|NA
CASSPWTGGEDGYTF
TGTGCCAGCAGTCCCTGGACAGGGGGCGAAGATGGCTACACCTTC
>TRBJ1-1|TRBV28|NA|NA
CASSPWDTEATEAFF
TGTGCCAGCAGTCCGTGGGACACGGAGGCGACTGAAGCTTTCTTT
>TRBJ2-7|TRBV29-1|TRBD1|NA
CSVSGTGGSYEQYF
TGCAGCGTGTCCGGGACAGGGGGCTCCTACGAGCAGTACTTC
>TRBJ2-7|TRBV6-2/TRBV6-3|NA|NA
CASSSRLRDGSYEQYF
TGTGCCAGCAGTTCCCGACTCCGGGACGGGTCCTACGAGCAGTACTTC
>TRBJ1-2|TRBV5-4|TRBD1|NA
CASRRQGARYGYTF
TGTGCCAGCAGAAGACAGGGGGCGAGATATGGCTACACCTTC
>TRBJ2-4|TRBV4-1|TRBD2|once
CASSPHGRGENIQYF
TGCGCCAGCAGCCCCCACGGGCGGGGGGAAAACATTCAGTACTTC
>TRBJ2-3|TRBV4-1|NA|NA
CASSQVLFPDTQYF
TGCGCCAGCAGCCAAGTCTTATTTCCAGATACGCAGTATTTT
>TRBJ1-6|TRBV29-1|NA|NA
CSVPTESSYNSPLHF
TGCAGCGTTCCAACGGAAAGCTCCTATAATTCACCCCTCCACTTT
>TRBJ2-1|TRBV5-6|NA|NA
CASSIRAPSYNEQFF
TGTGCCAGCAGCATCCGGGCCCCTTCCTACAATGAGCAGTTCTTC
>TRBJ2-1|TRBV20-1|NA|NA
CSARPYTASYNEQFF
TGCAGTGCTAGACCCTATACGGCCTCCTACAATGAGCAGTTCTTC
>TRBJ1-1|TRBV30|NA|NA
CAWSVRGAGTEAFF
TGTGCCTGGAGTGTACGGGGCGCCGGCACTGAAGCTTTCTTT
>TRBJ1-1|TRBV10-3|TRBD1|NA
CATRDRSVTEAFF
TGTGCCACCCGGGACAGGTCCGTCACTGAAGCTTTCTTT
>TRBJ2-2|TRBV6-5|NA|NA
CASSYSELNLNTGELFF
TGTGCCAGCAGTTACTCCGAGTTAAACCTGAACACCGGGGAGCTGTTTTTT
>TRBJ2-1|TRBV30|NA|NA
CAWSVRGRPNEQFF
TGTGCCTGGAGTGTACGGGGACGCCCCAATGAGCAGTTCTTC
>TRBJ2-5|TRBV19|NA|once
CASSIGQIEETQYF
TGTGCCAGTAGTATTGGACAGATCGAAGAGACCCAGTACTTC
>TRBJ1-1|TRBV18|NA|NA
CASSPSVDTEAFF
TGTGCCAGCTCACCCTCTGTGGACACTGAAGCTTTCTTT
>TRBJ2-7|TRBV5-1|NA|few
CASSSRPSYEQYF
TGCGCCAGCAGCTCCAGACCCTCCTACGAGCAGTACTTC
>TRBJ1-1|TRBV20-1|TRBD1|NA
CSARDIPRDRDRWVTEAFF
TGCAGTGCTAGAGATATCCCCAGGGACCGGGACAGGTGGGTCACTGAAGCTTTCTTT
>TRBJ2-2|TRBV5-5|NA|NA
CASSLQKTGGEELFF
TGTGCCAGCAGCTTGCAGAAAACCGGTGGTGAGGAGCTGTTTTTT
>TRBJ2-4|TRBV27|TRBD2|NA
CASSPSSGGGNIQYF
TGTGCCAGCAGCCCAAGTAGCGGGGGGGGGAACATTCAGTACTTC
>TRBJ2-7|TRBV4-1|TRBD1|NA
CASSQDRGRGTYEQYF
TGCGCCAGCAGCCAAGATCGGGGCAGGGGGACCTACGAGCAGTACTTC
>TRBJ1-1|TRBV7-6|NA|NA
CASSLAVQGTEAFF
TGTGCCAGCAGCTTAGCGGTCCAGGGGACTGAAGCTTTCTTT
>TRBJ1-6|TRBV20-1|NA|NA
CSARSGGDLWGIRSPLHF
TGCAGTGCTAGGAGCGGGGGCGACCTCTGGGGGATTCGTTCACCCCTCCACTTT
>TRBJ2-5|TRBV5-6|NA|NA
CASSPRRDAETQYF
TGTGCCAGCAGCCCCAGGAGGGATGCAGAGACCCAGTACTTC
>TRBJ2-3|TRBV27|TRBD2|NA
CASSLSRGDTQYF
TGTGCCAGCAGTTTATCGCGGGGGGATACGCAGTATTTT
>TRBJ2-2|TRBV5-4|NA|NA
CASSHPGTGNTGELFF
TGTGCCAGCAGCCACCCGGGGACGGGGAACACCGGGGAGCTGTTTTTT
>TRBJ2-2|TRBV20-1|NA|NA
CSARNQNTGELFF
TGCAGTGCTAGAAATCAGAACACCGGGGAGCTGTTTTTT
>TRBJ2-7|TRBV19|NA|NA
CASSGVEQYF
TGTGCCAGTAGTGGGGTCGAGCAGTACTTC
>TRBJ1-6|TRBV7-9|TRBD1|NA
CASSSRTGRESPLHF
TGTGCCAGCAGCTCCCGGACAGGCAGGGAGTCACCCCTCCACTTT